Sequencing of this T cell receptor beta chain was carried out in a study of T-cell reconstitution after alpha-beta-depleted transplantation in children. As to this clonotype: Antigen: not known.

CDR1 MDHEN and CDR2 SYDVKM come from the germline V gene. The CDR3 loop spans 14 amino acids. The V end lost 9 bases, the J end lost 0 bases, and 14 bases lay between the germline ends. Library preparation (for TCRbeta) was performed with unique molecular identifiers. TCRdb re-analysed the PCR reads in MiXCR, keeping a single row per CDR3 protein. The data contain 750,000 to 950,000 distinct CDR3 sequences, around 15% of them singletons. The study's findings and limits: Surviving recipient cells, namely T cells and thymic progenitors, were the source of high day-60 TCRbeta diversity in some patients. T cells produced anew were the main source of T-cell counts and diversity one year after transplant. Expanded clones from the graft, numbering several hundred, reportedly supplied alpha-beta T cells about two months after transplant.

The TCR comes from a male patient younger than 18 who had a stem cell transplant for acute lymphoblastic leukemia, so the T cells may come from the graft donor. The specimen comprised PBMCs, mostly from graft donor cells, sampled 360 days after TCRalphabeta/CD19-depleted stem cell transplant. This chain links TRBV28 with TRBJ1-2, with unresolved D. CDR3 bases: TGTGCCAGGGGCCCCGGGCTCCCTAACTATGGCTACACCTTC. It is translated as CARGPGLPNYGYTF.